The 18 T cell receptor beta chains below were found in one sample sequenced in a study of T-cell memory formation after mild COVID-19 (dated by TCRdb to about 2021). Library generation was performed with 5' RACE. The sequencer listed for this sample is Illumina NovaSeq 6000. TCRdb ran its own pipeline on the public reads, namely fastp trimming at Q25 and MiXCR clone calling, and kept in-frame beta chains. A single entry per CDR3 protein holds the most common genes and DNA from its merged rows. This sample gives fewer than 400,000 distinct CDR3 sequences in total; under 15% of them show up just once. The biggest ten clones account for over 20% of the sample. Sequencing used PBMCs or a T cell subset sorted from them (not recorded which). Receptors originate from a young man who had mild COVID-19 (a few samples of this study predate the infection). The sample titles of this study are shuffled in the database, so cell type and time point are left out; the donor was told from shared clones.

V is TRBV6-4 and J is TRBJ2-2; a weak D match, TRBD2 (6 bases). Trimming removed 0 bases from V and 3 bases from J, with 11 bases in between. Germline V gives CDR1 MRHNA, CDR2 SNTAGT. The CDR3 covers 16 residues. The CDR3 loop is CASSDSRLGYTGELFF. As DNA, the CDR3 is TGTGCCAGCAGTGACTCGAGACTAGGGTACACCGGGGAGCTGTTTTTT.

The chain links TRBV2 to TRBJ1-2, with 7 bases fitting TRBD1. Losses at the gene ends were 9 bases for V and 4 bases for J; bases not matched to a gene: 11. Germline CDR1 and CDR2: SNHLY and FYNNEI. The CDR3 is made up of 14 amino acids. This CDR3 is CARETGLGVYGYTF. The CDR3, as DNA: TGTGCCAGGGAGACAGGGCTCGGAGTCTATGGCTACACCTTC. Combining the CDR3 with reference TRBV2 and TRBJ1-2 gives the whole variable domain EPEVTQTPSHQVTQMGQEVILRCVPISNHLYFYWYRQILGQKVEFLVSFYNNEISEKSEIFDDQFSVERPDGSNFTLKIRSTKLEDSAMYFCARETGLGVYGYTFGSGTRLTVV.

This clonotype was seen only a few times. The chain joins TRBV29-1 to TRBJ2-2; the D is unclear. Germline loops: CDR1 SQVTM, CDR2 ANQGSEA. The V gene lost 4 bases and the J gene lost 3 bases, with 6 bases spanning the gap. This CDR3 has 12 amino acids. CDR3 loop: CSVGPDTGELFF. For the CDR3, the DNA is TGCAGCGTTGGTCCGGACACCGGGGAGCTGTTTTTT.

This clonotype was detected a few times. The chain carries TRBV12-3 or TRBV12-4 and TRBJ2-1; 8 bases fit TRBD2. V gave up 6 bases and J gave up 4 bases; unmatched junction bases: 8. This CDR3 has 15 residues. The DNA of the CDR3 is TGTGCCAGCAGCCAAACTAGCGGACTTTACAATGAGCAGTTCTTC. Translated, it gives CASSQTSGLYNEQFF.

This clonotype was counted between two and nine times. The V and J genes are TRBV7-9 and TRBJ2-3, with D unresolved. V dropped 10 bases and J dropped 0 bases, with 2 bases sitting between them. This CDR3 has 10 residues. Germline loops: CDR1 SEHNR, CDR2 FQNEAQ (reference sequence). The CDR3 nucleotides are TGTGCCACGAGCACAGATACGCAGTATTTT. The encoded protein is CATSTDTQYF.

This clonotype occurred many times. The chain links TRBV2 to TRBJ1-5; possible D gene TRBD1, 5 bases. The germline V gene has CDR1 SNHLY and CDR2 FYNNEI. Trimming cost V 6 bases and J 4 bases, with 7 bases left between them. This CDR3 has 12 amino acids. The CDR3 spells CASSGGNQPQHF. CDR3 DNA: TGTGCCAGCAGCGGGGGGAATCAGCCCCAGCATTTT.

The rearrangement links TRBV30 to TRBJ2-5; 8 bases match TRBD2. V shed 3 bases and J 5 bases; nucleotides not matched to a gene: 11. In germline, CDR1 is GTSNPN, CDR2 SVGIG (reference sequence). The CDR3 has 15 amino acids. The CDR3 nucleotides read TGTGCCTGGAGCGCCTGGACTCGCGGGGGGGAGACCCAGTACTTC. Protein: CAWSAWTRGGETQYF.

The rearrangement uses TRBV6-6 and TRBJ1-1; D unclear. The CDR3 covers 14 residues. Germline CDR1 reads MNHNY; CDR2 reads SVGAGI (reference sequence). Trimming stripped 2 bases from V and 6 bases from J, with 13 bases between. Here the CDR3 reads CASSYRGTDSEAFF. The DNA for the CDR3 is TGTGCCAGCAGTTACCGGGGAACAGATTCTGAAGCTTTCTTT.

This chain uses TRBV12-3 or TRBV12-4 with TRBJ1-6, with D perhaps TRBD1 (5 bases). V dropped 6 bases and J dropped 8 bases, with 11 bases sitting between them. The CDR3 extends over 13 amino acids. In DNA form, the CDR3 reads TGTGCCAGCAGCGGGGCCCCTCATTCACCCCTCCACTTT. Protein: CASSGAPHSPLHF.

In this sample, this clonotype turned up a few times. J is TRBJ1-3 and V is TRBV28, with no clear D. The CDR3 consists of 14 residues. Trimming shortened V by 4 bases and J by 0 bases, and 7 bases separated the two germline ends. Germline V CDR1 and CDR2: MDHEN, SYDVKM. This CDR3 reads CASSSASSGNTIYF. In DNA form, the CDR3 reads TGTGCCAGCAGTTCGGCCAGCTCTGGAAACACCATATATTTT. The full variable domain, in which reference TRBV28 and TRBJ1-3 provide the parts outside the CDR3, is DVKVTQSSRYLVKRTGEKVFLECVQDMDHENMFWYRQDPGLGLRLIYFSYDVKMKEKGDIPEGYSVSREKKERFSLILESASTNQTSMYLCASSSASSGNTIYFGEGSWLTVV.

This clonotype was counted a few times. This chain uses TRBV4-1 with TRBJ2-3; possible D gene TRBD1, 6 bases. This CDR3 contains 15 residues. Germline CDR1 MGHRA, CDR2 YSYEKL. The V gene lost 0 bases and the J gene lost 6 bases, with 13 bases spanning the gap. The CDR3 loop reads CASSQEVTGGDTQYF. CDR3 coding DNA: TGCGCCAGCAGCCAAGAGGTGACAGGCGGCGATACGCAGTATTTT.

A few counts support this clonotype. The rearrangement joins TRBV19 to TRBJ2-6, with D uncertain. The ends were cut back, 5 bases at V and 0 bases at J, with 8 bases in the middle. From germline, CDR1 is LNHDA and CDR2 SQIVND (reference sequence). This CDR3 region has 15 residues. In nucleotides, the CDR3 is TGTGCCAGTAGTTTAACAGTCTCTGGGGCCAACGTCCTGACTTTC. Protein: CASSLTVSGANVLTF.

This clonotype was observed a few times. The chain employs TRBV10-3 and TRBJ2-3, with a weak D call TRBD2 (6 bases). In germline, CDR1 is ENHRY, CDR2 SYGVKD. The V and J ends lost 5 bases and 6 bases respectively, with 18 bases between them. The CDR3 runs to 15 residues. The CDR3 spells CAISTLASVEDTQYF. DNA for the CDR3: TGTGCCATCAGTACCCTAGCGTCGGTTGAGGATACGCAGTATTTT.

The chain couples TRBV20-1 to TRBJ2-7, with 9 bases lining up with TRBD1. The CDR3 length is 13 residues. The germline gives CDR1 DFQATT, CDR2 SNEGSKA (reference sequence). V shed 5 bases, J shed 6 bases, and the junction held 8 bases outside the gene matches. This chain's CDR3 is CSAHQQGAREQYF. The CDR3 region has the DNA TGCAGTGCTCACCAACAGGGGGCCCGCGAGCAGTACTTC.

Here the CDR3 DNA reads TGTGCCAGCAGTGAAGTTGGTTACCTCTACACCGGGGAGCTGTTTTTT. Translation gives CASSEVGYLYTGELFF. The J gene is TRBJ2-2, the V gene TRBV6-1; D call uncertain. Germline CDR1 and CDR2: MNHNS and SASEGT. The V end lost 1 base, the J end lost 3 bases, and 12 bases lay between the germline ends. CDR3 length equals 16 residues.

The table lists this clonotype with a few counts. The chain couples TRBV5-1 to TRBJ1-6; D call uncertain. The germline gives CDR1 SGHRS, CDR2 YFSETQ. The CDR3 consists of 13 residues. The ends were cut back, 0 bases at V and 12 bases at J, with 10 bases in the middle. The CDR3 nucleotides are TGCGCCAGCAGCTTGGGCCAGGCCGAACCCCTCCACTTT. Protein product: CASSLGQAEPLHF.

The CDR3 sequence: CASSQRTSGGARETQYF. The DNA of the CDR3 is TGCGCCAGCAGCCAGAGGACTAGCGGGGGGGCCCGGGAGACCCAGTACTTC. The chain joins TRBV4-1 to TRBJ2-5; 15 bases fit TRBD2. J gave up 5 bases and V 3 bases, and 7 bases lay outside the gene matches. The CDR3 has 17 amino acids. Germline CDR1 MGHRA, CDR2 YSYEKL.

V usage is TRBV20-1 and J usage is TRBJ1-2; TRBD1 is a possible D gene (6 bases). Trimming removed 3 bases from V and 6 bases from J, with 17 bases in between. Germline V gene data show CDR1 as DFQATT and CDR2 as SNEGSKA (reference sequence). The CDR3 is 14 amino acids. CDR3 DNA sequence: TGCAGTGCTAGGGTCGACAGGAGAGGAGATGGCTACACCTTC. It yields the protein CSARVDRRGDGYTF.